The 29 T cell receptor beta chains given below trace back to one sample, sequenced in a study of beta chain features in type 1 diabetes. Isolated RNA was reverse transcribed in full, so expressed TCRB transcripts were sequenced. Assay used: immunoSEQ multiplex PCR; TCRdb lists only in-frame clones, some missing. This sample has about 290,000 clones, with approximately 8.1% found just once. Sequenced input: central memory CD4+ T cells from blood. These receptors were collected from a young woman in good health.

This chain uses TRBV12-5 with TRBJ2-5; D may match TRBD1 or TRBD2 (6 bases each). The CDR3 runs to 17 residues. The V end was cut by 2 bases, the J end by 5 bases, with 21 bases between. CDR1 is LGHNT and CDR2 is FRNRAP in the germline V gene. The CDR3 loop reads CASGLPLGGSGQETQYF. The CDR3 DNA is TGTGCTAGTGGTTTGCCACTGGGGGGCTCCGGCCAGGAGACCCAGTACTTC. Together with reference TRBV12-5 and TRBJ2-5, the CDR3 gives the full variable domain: DARVTQTPRHKVTEMGQEVTMRCQPILGHNTVFWYRQTMMQGLELLAYFRNRAPLDDSGMPKDRFSAEMPDATLATLKIQPSEPRDSAVYFCASGLPLGGSGQETQYFGPGTRLLVL.

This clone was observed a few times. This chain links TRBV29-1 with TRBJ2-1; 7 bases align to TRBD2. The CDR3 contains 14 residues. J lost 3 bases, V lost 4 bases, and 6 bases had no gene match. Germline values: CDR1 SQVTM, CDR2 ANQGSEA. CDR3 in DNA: TGCAGCGTTGGGGGCGGGAGTTACTACAATGAGCAGTTCTTC. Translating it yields CSVGGGSYYNEQFF.

The CDR3 loop reads CASSPLGVNTEAFF. The CDR3 DNA follows: TGTGCCAGCTCACCACTAGGGGTGAACACTGAAGCTTTCTTT. The chain joins TRBV18 to TRBJ1-1; TRBD1 is a possible D gene (5 bases). Germline-derived CDR1 and CDR2 are KGHSH and LQKENI. This CDR3 spans 14 amino acids. V dropped 1 base and J dropped 0 bases, with 6 bases sitting between them.

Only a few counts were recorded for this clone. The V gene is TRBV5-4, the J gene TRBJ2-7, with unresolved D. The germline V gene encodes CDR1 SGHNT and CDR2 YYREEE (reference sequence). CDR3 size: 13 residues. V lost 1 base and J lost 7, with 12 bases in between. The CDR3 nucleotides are TGTGCCAGCAGCTTGAATGCCCCCTTGGAGCAGTACTTC. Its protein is CASSLNAPLEQYF.

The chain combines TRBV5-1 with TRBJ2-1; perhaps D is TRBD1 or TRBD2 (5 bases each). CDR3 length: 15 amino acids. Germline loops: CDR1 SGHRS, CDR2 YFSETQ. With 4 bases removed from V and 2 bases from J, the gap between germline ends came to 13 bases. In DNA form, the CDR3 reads TGCGCCAGCAGCCCCGGGACCGACACCTACAATGAGCAGTTCTTC. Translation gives CASSPGTDTYNEQFF.

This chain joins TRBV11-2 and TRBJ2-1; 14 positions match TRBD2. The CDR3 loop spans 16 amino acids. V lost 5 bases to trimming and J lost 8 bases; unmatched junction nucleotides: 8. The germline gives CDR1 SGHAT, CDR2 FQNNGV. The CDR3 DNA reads TGTGCCAGCAGCCTCGGGACTAGCGGGAGTATGGATGAGCAGTTCTTC. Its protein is CASSLGTSGSMDEQFF.

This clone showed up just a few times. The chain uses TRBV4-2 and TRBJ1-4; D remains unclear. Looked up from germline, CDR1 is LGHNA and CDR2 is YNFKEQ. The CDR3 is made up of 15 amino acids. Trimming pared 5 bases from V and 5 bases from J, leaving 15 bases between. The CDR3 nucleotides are TGTGCCAGCAGCTATTGGACTAAGAGGAATGAAAAACTGTTTTTT. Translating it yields CASSYWTKRNEKLFF.

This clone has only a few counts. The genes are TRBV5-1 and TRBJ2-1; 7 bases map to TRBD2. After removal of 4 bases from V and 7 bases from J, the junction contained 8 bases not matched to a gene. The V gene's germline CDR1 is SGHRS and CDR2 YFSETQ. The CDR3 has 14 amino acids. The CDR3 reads CASSTGGGWNEQFF. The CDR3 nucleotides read TGCGCCAGCAGCACCGGGGGAGGGTGGAATGAGCAGTTCTTC.

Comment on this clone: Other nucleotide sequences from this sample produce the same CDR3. CDR3: CASSYSTGELFF. Here the CDR3 DNA reads TGTGCCAGCAGTTACTCGACGGGAGAGCTGTTTTTT. This chain links TRBV6-5 with TRBJ2-2; tentative D call: TRBD2 (5 bases). From germline, CDR1 is MNHEY and CDR2 SVGAGI. This CDR3 has 12 amino acids. Trimming took off 0 bases at V and 11 bases at J, with 7 bases between the two ends.

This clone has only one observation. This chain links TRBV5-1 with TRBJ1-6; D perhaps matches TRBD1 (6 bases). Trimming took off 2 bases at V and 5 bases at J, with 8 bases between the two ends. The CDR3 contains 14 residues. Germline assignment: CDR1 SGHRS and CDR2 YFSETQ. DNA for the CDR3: TGCGCCAGCAGCTTATCAGGGGATAATTCACCCCTCCACTTT. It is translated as CASSLSGDNSPLHF.

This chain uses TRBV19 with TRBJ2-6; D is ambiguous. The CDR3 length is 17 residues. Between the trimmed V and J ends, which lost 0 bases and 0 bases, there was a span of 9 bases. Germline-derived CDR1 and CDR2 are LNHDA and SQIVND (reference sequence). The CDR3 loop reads CASSIDLTGSGANVLTF. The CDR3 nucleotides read TGTGCCAGTAGTATAGATTTAACCGGCTCTGGGGCCAACGTCCTGACTTTC.

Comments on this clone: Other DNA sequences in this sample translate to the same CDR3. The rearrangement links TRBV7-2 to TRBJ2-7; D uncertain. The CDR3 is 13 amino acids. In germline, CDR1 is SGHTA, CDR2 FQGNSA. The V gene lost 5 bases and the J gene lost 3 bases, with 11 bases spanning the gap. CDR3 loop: CASSPDGFYEQYV. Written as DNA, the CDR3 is TGTGCCAGCAGCCCGGACGGGTTCTACGAGCAGTACGTC.

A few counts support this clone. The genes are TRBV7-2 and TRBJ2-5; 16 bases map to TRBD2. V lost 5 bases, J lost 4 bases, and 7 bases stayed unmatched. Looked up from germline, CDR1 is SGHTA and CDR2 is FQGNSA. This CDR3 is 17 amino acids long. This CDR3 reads CASSIGTSGRASETQYF. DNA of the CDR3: TGTGCCAGCAGCATCGGGACTAGCGGGAGGGCCTCAGAGACCCAGTACTTC.

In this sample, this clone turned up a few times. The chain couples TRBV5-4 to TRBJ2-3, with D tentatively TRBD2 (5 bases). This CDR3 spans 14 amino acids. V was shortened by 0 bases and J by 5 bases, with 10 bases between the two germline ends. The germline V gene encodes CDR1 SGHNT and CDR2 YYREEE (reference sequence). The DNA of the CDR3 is TGTGCCAGCAGCTTGGAGCGGCCAGAAGATACGCAGTATTTT. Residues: CASSLERPEDTQYF.

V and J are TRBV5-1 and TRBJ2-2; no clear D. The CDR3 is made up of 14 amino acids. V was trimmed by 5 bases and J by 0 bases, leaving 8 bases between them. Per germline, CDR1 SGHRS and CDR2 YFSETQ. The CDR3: CASRQNSNTGELFF. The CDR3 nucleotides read TGCGCCAGCAGACAGAATTCGAACACCGGGGAGCTGTTTTTT.

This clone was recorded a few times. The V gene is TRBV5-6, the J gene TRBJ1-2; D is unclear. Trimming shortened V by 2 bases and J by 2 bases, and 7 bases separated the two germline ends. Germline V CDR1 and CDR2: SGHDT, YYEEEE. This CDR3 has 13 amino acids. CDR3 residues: CASSFQTNYGYTF. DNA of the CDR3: TGTGCCAGCAGCTTTCAGACAAACTATGGCTACACCTTC. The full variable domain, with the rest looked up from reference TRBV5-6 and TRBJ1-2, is DAGVTQSPTHLIKTRGQQVTLRCSPKSGHDTVSWYQQALGQGPQFIFQYYEEEERQRGNFPDRFSGHQFPNYSSELNVNALLLGDSALYLCASSFQTNYGYTFGSGTRLTVV.

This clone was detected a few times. The CDR3 reads CASSPQSAGELFF. The CDR3 DNA reads as TGTGCCAGCAGCCCCCAAAGTGCCGGGGAGCTGTTTTTT. This chain links TRBV6-4 with TRBJ2-2, with unresolved D. The CDR3 sequence is 13 residues long. Germline V gene sequence: CDR1 MRHNA, CDR2 SNTAGT. V lost 6 bases and J lost 6, with 11 bases in between.

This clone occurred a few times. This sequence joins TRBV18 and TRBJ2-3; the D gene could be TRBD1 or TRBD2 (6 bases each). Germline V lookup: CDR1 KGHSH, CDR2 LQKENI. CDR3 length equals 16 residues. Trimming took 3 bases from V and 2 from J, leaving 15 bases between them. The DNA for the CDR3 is TGTGCCAGCTCACCGAGGGGAACGGGGGCCACAGATACGCAGTATTTT. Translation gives CASSPRGTGATDTQYF. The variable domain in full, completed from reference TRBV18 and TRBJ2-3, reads NAGVMQNPRHLVRRRGQEARLRCSPMKGHSHVYWYRQLPEEGLKFMVYLQKENIIDESGMPKERFSAEFPKEGPSILRIQQVVRGDSAAYFCASSPRGTGATDTQYFGPGTRLTVL.

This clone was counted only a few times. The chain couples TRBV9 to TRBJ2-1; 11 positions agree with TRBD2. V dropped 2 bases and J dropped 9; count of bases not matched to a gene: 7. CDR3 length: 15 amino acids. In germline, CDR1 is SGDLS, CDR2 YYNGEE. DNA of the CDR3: TGTGCCAGCAGCGTTAGCGGGAGGGCCTCCACTGAGCAGTTCTTC. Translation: CASSVSGRASTEQFF.

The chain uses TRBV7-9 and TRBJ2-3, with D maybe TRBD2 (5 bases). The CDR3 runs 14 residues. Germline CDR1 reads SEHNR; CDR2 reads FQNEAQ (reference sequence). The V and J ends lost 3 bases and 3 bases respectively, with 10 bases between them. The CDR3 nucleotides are TGTGCCAGCAGCTTTATCCGGGGAACAGATACGCAGTATTTT. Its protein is CASSFIRGTDTQYF.

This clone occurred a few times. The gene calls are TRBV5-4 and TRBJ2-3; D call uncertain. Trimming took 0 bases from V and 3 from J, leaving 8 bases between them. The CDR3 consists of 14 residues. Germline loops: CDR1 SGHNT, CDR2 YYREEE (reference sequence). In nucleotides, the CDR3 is TGTGCCAGCAGCTTGGTAGTCGGGACAGATACGCAGTATTTT. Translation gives CASSLVVGTDTQYF.

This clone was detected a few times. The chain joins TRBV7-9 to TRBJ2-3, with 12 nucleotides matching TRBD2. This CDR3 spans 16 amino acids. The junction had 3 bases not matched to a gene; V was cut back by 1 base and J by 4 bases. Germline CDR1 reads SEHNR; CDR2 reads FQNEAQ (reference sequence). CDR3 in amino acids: CASSLGLAGVSDTQYF. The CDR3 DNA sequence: TGTGCCAGCAGCTTAGGACTAGCGGGAGTGTCAGATACGCAGTATTTT. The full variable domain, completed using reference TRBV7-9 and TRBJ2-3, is DTGVSQNPRHKITKRGQNVTFRCDPISEHNRLYWYRQTLGQGPEFLTYFQNEAQLEKSRLLSDRFSAERPKGSFSTLEIQRTEQGDSAMYLCASSLGLAGVSDTQYFGPGTRLTVL.

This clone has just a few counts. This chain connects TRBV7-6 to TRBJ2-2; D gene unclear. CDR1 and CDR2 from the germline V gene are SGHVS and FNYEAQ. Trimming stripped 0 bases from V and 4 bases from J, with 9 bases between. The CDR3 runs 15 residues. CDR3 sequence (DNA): TGTGCCAGCAGCTTAGCGACCGTGCGCACCGGGGAGCTGTTTTTT. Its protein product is CASSLATVRTGELFF. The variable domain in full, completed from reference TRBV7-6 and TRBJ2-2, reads GAGVSQSPRYKVTKRGQDVALRCDPISGHVSLYWYRQALGQGPEFLTYFNYEAQQDKSGLPNDRFSAERPEGSISTLTIQRTEQRDSAMYRCASSLATVRTGELFFGEGSRLTVL.

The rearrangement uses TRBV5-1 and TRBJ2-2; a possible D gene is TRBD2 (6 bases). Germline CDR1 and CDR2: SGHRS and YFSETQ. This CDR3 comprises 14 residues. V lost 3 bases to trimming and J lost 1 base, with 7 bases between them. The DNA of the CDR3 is TGCGCCAGCAGCTGGGACTTGAACACCGGGGAGCTGTTTTTT. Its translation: CASSWDLNTGELFF.

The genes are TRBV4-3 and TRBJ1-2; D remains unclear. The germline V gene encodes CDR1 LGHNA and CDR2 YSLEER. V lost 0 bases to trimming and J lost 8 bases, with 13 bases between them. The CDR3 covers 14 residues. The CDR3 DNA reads TGCGCCAGCAGCCAAGATCAAAGACTCCCCGGCTACACCTTC. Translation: CASSQDQRLPGYTF.

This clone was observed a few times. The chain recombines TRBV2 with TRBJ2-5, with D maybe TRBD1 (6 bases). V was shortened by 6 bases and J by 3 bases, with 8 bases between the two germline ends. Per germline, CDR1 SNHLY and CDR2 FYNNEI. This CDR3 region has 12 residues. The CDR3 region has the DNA TGTGCCAGCAGCCGGACAGAAGAGACCCAGTACTTC. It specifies CASSRTEETQYF.

The CDR3 bases are TGTGCCAGCAGCTTGAGAGATGGTGGCTACACCTTC. Its protein product is CASSLRDGGYTF. This chain uses TRBV7-9 with TRBJ1-2; no clear D. With 3 bases removed from V and 7 bases from J, the gap between germline ends came to 9 bases. The CDR3 runs to 12 residues. Germline lookup yields CDR1 SEHNR and CDR2 FQNEAQ (reference sequence).

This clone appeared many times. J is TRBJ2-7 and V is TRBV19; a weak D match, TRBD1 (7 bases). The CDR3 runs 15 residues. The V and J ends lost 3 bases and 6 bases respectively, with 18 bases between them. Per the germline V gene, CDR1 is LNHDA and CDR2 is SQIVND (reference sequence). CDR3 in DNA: TGTGCCAGTAGTATCGACCAGGGGGGTCGACGCGAGCAGTACTTC. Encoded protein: CASSIDQGGRREQYF.

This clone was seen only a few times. CDR3 amino acids: CASSVAAHNEQFF. The CDR3 nucleotides read TGTGCCAGCAGCGTAGCGGCCCACAATGAGCAGTTCTTC. The V call is TRBV9, the J call TRBJ2-1; D ambiguous. Germline values: CDR1 SGDLS, CDR2 YYNGEE. V lost 0 bases to trimming and J lost 5 bases, with 6 bases between them. The CDR3 sequence is 13 residues long.